This T cell receptor beta chain was captured in a study of blood T cell repertoires in COVID-19. Study-level background: From the United States, Italy and Spain came samples of acute and convalescent COVID-19. PBMCs, B-cell-depleted T cells, or T cells provided the cDNA or gDNA that made up the material.

Study processing details: How many nucleated cells were present was estimated from reference gene primer amplification. Repertoires were generated with immunoSEQ multiplex PCR, while TCRdb's copy carries only in-frame clones and drops some. V, J and clone size were drawn from that table, and D and trimming were deduced from the DNA. The sample contains 210,000 or so clones, more than 75% of which appear only once. Sequenced input: peripheral blood. This TCR derives from a woman in her 40s with acute or convalescent COVID-19.

The CDR3 DNA reads as TGTGCCAGCAGCCACAGGGGTTTTGACACTGAAGCTTTCTTT. Amino acid sequence: CASSHRGFDTEAFF. The rearrangement uses TRBV6-6 and TRBJ1-1; TRBD1 aligns across 7 bases. This CDR3 contains 14 residues. V shed 6 bases and J 3 bases; nucleotides not matched to a gene: 7. The germline V gene encodes CDR1 MNHNY and CDR2 SVGAGI (reference sequence).